The following is a T cell receptor (beta chain) sequence with its context. Clones were sequenced by immunoSEQ multiplex PCR, and TCRdb holds only the in-frame ones, with some missing. This table holds under 600,000 clones, over 60% found once. This CDR3 spans 16 amino acids. J was trimmed by 8 bases and V by 1 base; bases with no gene match: 14. Germline CDR1 and CDR2: SGHNT and YYREEE (reference sequence). This sample was included in a study of shared clonotypes between healthy human individuals. Study donors comprised healthy, HIV-negative adults devoid of recent acute infection or vaccination. Source material: PBMCs. The chain uses TRBV5-4 and TRBJ1-2; TRBD1 agrees at 7 bases. The sequence was collected from a middle-aged woman in good health. Some clones in this sample may be carry-over from other donors' samples. The CDR3 spells CASSLPTGPGADGYTF. CDR3 DNA sequence: TGTGCCAGCAGCTTGCCGACAGGGCCTGGGGCCGACGGCTACACCTTC.